This entry describes one T cell receptor beta chain. The data originate from a study of blood T cell repertoires in COVID-19. Study-wide background: The study drew acute and convalescent COVID-19 samples from the United States, Italy and Spain. The cDNA or gDNA used as material had been derived from T cells, B-cell-depleted T cells, or PBMCs.

Original data processing: Estimated nucleated cell counts came from reference gene primer amplification. Clones were sequenced by immunoSEQ multiplex PCR, and TCRdb holds only the in-frame ones, with some missing. V and J calls and clone size are as listed in that table; D and trimming were resolved from the DNA. The repertoire includes about 180,000 clones, approximately 88% of them detected once, and 4% to 5% sits in the top ten. The CDR3 is 15 amino acids. Germline V gene data show CDR1 as SGHNT and CDR2 as YYREEE (reference sequence). The trim removed 1 base at V and 6 bases at J, leaving 3 bases unmatched.

The TCR was taken from a woman aged 30 to 39 with acute or convalescent COVID-19. Sequenced sample: peripheral blood. This rearrangement joins TRBV5-4 to TRBJ2-7, with TRBD2 matching 14 bases. The CDR3: CASSLRGLAGVEQYF. The CDR3, as DNA: TGTGCCAGCAGCTTGCGGGGACTAGCGGGAGTCGAGCAGTACTTC.